This T cell receptor (beta chain) was observed in a study of blood T cell repertoires in COVID-19. Study summary: The samples span acute and convalescent COVID-19 from the United States, Italy and Spain. PBMCs, B-cell-depleted T cells, or T cells were the source of the cDNA or gDNA that made up the material.

The V gene's germline CDR1 is SEHNR and CDR2 FQNEAQ (reference sequence). V lost 3 bases to trimming and J lost 0 bases, with 15 bases between them. The CDR3 covers 17 residues. As handled by the study authors: Estimated nucleated cell counts came from reference gene primer amplification. Profiling relied on immunoSEQ multiplex PCR, and the TCRdb table lists in-frame clones only, not all of them. V and J calls and clone size come straight from that table; D and trimming were deduced from the DNA. This table has more than 60,000 clones, about 81% appearing once. The sample comprised peripheral blood. The source of this sequence is a woman older than 75 with acute or convalescent COVID-19. The chain is built from TRBV7-9 and TRBJ2-4; a weak D match, TRBD1 (6 bases). The CDR3 spells CASSLAGQRVAKNIQYF. CDR3 nucleotides: TGTGCCAGCAGCTTGGCCGGACAGCGAGTAGCCAAAAACATTCAGTACTTC.